The rows below give T cell receptor beta chains drawn from one sample of a study of T cells in tumors after PD-1 blockade. Here immunoSEQ multiplex PCR was the method, and the copy in TCRdb shows in-frame clones only, minus some. The top ten hold 30% to 40% of the sample, which has fewer than 35,000 clones, roughly 78% seen once. Sequenced here: PBMCs, sampled before anti-PD-1 treatment. These receptors came from a human donor with basal cell carcinoma. The CDR3 runs from the conserved cysteine through the conserved F or W. A D gene is named only where the DNA matches it firmly. Not all rows give a size; the values are once, few, many and, for expanded clones, a class.

j_gene	d_gene	abundance	v_gene	CDR3aa	CDR3nt
TRBJ2-7	.	.	TRBV6-6	CASSYVGGNYAEQYF	TGTGCCAGCAGTTACGTTGGCGGGAACTATGCCGAGCAGTACTTC
TRBJ1-1	.	.	TRBV19	CASRPGQLNTEAFF	TGTGCCAGTAGGCCTGGGCAGTTAAACACTGAAGCTTTCTTT
TRBJ1-1	.	.	TRBV30	CAWSRSYNTEAFF	TGTGCCTGGAGTAGGAGCTACAACACTGAAGCTTTCTTT
TRBJ1-3	TRBD1	.	TRBV19	CASSRQGVTGNTIYF	TGTGCCAGTAGCCGACAGGGAGTAACTGGAAACACCATATATTTT
TRBJ1-6	.	.	TRBV28	CASRATRGANSPLHF	TGTGCCAGCAGAGCTACACGGGGGGCCAATTCACCCCTCCACTTT
TRBJ1-2	TRBD1	.	TRBV24-1	CATSDPTGDYGYTF	TGTGCCACCAGTGACCCTACAGGGGACTATGGCTACACCTTC
TRBJ1-2	TRBD1	once	TRBV28	CASRSGQGASYGYTF	TGTGCCAGCAGATCGGGACAGGGGGCCAGCTATGGCTACACCTTC
TRBJ1-4	.	medium-sized	TRBV6-5	CASKDGGWNEKLFF	TGTGCCAGCAAGGACGGGGGATGGAATGAAAAACTGTTTTTT
TRBJ2-2	TRBD1	few	TRBV28	CASSLLRQGSGELFF	TGTGCCAGCAGTTTACTCCGACAGGGGTCCGGGGAGCTGTTTTTT
TRBJ1-5	.	.	TRBV7-8	CASSAGRGSNQPQHF	TGTGCCAGCAGCGCAGGGAGGGGCAGCAATCAGCCCCAGCATTTT
TRBJ1-4	TRBD1	.	TRBV15	CATSTRDRLSPNEKLFF	TGTGCCACCAGTACCCGGGACAGATTATCCCCGAATGAAAAACTGTTTTTT